The 12 T cell receptor beta chains below were found in one sample sequenced in a study of CD8+CD57+ T cells in acquired aplastic anemia. Researchers used genomic DNA as the template to profile TCR beta VDJ and CDR3. TCRdb re-analysed the reads in MiXCR, keeping a single row per CDR3 protein. Among fewer than 150,000 distinct CDR3 sequences listed, 40% to 60% were seen once. The material sequenced was sorted CD4+, CD8+, or CD8+CD57+ T cells (not recorded which) from PBMCs. The receptors originated from a human donor in good health, serving as a control.

The chain is built from TRBV2 and TRBJ2-7; D gene uncertain. Germline V CDR1 and CDR2: SNHLY, FYNNEI. The CDR3 covers 14 residues. V was clipped by 3 bases and J by 3 bases, with 12 bases between them. CDR3 in DNA: TGTGCCAGCAGTGATGTTACGCGCGACTACGAGCAGTACTTC. Its protein product is CASSDVTRDYEQYF.

The CDR3 protein is CASSYYRGAANEKLFF. For the CDR3, the DNA is TGTGCCAGCAGTTACTATAGGGGCGCGGCTAATGAAAAACTGTTTTTT. The V gene is TRBV6-5, the J gene TRBJ1-4, with a weak D call TRBD1 (5 bases). In germline, CDR1 is MNHEY, CDR2 SVGAGI. The CDR3 consists of 16 residues. The ends were cut back, 1 base at V and 3 bases at J, with 12 bases in the middle.

The rearrangement links TRBV19 to TRBJ1-2; maybe TRBD1 (5 bases). Trimming took off 4 bases at V and 5 bases at J, with 11 bases between the two ends. There are 13 residues in the CDR3. The germline V gene encodes CDR1 LNHDA and CDR2 SQIVND (reference sequence). CDR3 nucleotide sequence: TGTGCCAGTAGTACGGGACTAGCGTATGGCTACACCTTC. Residues: CASSTGLAYGYTF.

This clonotype has just a few counts. The rearrangement joins TRBV24-1 to TRBJ1-2, with a possible D match to TRBD1 (6 bases). V lost 2 bases, J lost 4 bases, and 10 bases lay in between. Germline V CDR1 and CDR2: KGHDR, SFDVKD. This CDR3 has 14 amino acids. The CDR3 region has the DNA TGTGCCACCAGTGATTCACAGGGAGGCTATGGCTACACCTTC. Amino acid sequence: CATSDSQGGYGYTF.

V is TRBV7-2 and J is TRBJ2-5, with D possibly matching TRBD1 (6 bases). This CDR3 is built from 14 residues. The V and J ends lost 5 bases and 1 base respectively, with 11 bases between them. Per germline, CDR1 SGHTA and CDR2 FQGNSA. The CDR3 DNA sequence: TGTGCCAGCAGCATACAGACAGGCCAAGAGACCCAGTACTTC. Protein sequence: CASSIQTGQETQYF.

This clonotype has ten or more counts. The rearrangement uses TRBV19 and TRBJ2-2; perhaps TRBD1 as D (6 bases). V was pared by 2 bases and J by 3 bases, with 10 bases between. CDR3 length: 15 amino acids. Per germline, CDR1 LNHDA and CDR2 SQIVND (reference sequence). The CDR3 sequence: CASSIPGQYTGELFF. The CDR3 bases are TGTGCCAGTAGTATACCCGGACAGTACACCGGGGAGCTGTTTTTT.

There are a few counts of this clonotype. Being one base from a much bigger clone, this may be a read error. This CDR3 is missing its conserved last phenylalanine or tryptophan, likely due to a read error. The chain employs TRBV5-5 and TRBJ2-3; perhaps D is TRBD1 or TRBD2 (5 bases each). With 4 bases removed from V and 4 bases from J, the gap between germline ends came to 13 bases. The CDR3 is 14 amino acids. CDR1 and CDR2 (germline): SGHKS, YYEKEE (reference sequence). The CDR3 spells CASSVNLGADTQYL. CDR3 bases: TGTGCCAGCAGCGTGAATTTGGGGGCAGATACGCAGTATCTT.

The V gene is TRBV29-1, the J gene TRBJ1-2, with D perhaps TRBD1 (6 bases). There are 12 residues in the CDR3. Looked up from germline, CDR1 is SQVTM and CDR2 is ANQGSEA. V was clipped by 4 bases and J by 5 bases, with 11 bases between them. The CDR3, as DNA: TGCAGCGTTGTAGGGGGGCGATATGGCTACACCTTC. Amino acids: CSVVGGRYGYTF.

This clonotype occurred a few times. The V and J genes are TRBV7-3 and TRBJ2-1; 9 bases align to TRBD2. Germline V CDR1 and CDR2: SGHTA, FQGTGA. The CDR3 totals 15 residues. V lost 1 base and J lost 5; bases outside the gene matches: 3. Written as DNA, the CDR3 is TGTGCCAGCAGCTTAATGGCGGGGGGGGACAATGAGCAGTTCTTC. The encoded protein is CASSLMAGGDNEQFF.

This clonotype was counted ten times or more. This chain joins TRBV15 and TRBJ2-3, with D maybe TRBD2 (6 bases). The CDR3 length is 18 residues. Germline values: CDR1 LNHNV, CDR2 YYDKDF (reference sequence). Trimming removed 0 bases at V and 2 bases at J, with 18 bases between. The chain's CDR3 is CATSRDSSAGRFTDTQYF. The DNA of the CDR3 is TGTGCCACCAGCAGAGATTCTTCGGCAGGGAGGTTCACAGATACGCAGTATTTT.

The table lists this clonotype with many counts. The chain carries TRBV27 and TRBJ1-1; D perhaps matches TRBD1 (5 bases). This CDR3 region has 17 residues. V lost 1 base and J 0 bases, leaving 15 bases between the germline ends. Per germline, CDR1 MNHEY and CDR2 SMNVEV (reference sequence). This CDR3 is CASSLYPPQGMNTEAFF. CDR3 bases: TGTGCCAGCAGTTTATATCCCCCCCAGGGCATGAACACTGAAGCTTTCTTT.

This clonotype was seen repeatedly, ten times or more. The rearrangement uses TRBV28 and TRBJ2-7; 7 bases fit TRBD1. Germline-derived CDR1 and CDR2 are MDHEN and SYDVKM. The J segment lost 7 bases and the V segment lost 6 bases, leaving 9 bases of the junction unmatched. CDR3 length: 13 residues. The CDR3 DNA follows: TGTGCCAGCAGCAGAGGGGACAGCTTTGAGCAGTACTTC. Protein: CASSRGDSFEQYF.